Reported below is one TCR beta chain. The antigen is unknown. TCRdb's table, derived via immunoSEQ multiplex PCR, lists solely in-frame clones and lacks some. The sample contains under 550,000 clones, 90% to 96% of which appear only once. The V end was cut by 4 bases, the J end by 1 base, with 10 bases between. The CDR3 spans 14 residues. CDR1 is MNHEY and CDR2 is SVGAGI in the germline V gene. This sample is drawn from a study of shared clonotypes between healthy human individuals. Study-level results: Among donors, the sharing of clonotypes was expected to be influenced by sequencing depth.

The authors divided CD4+ cells into CD45RA+ naive and CD45RA-negative memory subsets. The chain has TRBV6-5 and TRBJ1-1, with D perhaps matching TRBD1 (6 bases). Sequenced material: naive CD4+ T cells sorted from blood. Indicated subset: CD45RA+ positively selected. The receptor was derived from a woman between 25 and 40 years old in good health. CDR3 protein: CASSSQTGNTEAFF. The CDR3 coding sequence is TGTGCCAGCAGTTCCCAGACAGGGAACACTGAAGCTTTCTTT.